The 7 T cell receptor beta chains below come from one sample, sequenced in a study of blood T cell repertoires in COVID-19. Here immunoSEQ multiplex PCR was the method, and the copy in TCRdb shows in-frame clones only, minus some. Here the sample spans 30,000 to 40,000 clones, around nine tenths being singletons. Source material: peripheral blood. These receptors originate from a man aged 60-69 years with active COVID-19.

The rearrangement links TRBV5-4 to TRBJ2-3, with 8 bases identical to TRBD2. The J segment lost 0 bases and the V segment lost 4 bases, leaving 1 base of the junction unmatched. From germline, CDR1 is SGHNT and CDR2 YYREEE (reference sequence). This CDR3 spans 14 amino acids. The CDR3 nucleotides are TGTGCCAGCAGCCCTAGCGGGAGCACAGATACGCAGTATTTT. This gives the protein CASSPSGSTDTQYF. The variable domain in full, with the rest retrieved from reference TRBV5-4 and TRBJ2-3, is ETGVTQSPTHLIKTRGQQVTLRCSSQSGHNTVSWYQQALGQGPQFIFQYYREEENGRGNFPPRFSGLQFPNYSSELNVNALELDDSALYLCASSPSGSTDTQYFGPGTRLTVL.

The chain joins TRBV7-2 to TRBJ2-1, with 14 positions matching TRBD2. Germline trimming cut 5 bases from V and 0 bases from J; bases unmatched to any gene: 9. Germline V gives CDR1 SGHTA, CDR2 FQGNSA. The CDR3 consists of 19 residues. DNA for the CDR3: TGTGCCAGCAGCCTTCGGACTAGCGGGAGGTTCCGCTCCTACAATGAGCAGTTCTTC. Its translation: CASSLRTSGRFRSYNEQFF.

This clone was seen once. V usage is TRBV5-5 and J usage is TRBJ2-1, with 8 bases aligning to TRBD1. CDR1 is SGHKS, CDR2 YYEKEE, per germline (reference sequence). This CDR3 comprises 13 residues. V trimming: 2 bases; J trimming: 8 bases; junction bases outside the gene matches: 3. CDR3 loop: CASSFQGAYEQFF. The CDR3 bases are TGTGCCAGCAGCTTCCAGGGGGCCTATGAGCAGTTCTTC.

This chain's CDR3 is CASRKQGAVTDTQYF. CDR3 in DNA: TGTGCCAGCAGAAAACAGGGGGCGGTGACAGATACGCAGTATTTT. This rearrangement joins TRBV7-6 to TRBJ2-3; TRBD1 matches 9 bases. V was clipped by 6 bases and J by 3 bases; unmatched bases: 7. This CDR3 region has 15 residues. Looked up from germline, CDR1 is SGHVS and CDR2 is FNYEAQ.

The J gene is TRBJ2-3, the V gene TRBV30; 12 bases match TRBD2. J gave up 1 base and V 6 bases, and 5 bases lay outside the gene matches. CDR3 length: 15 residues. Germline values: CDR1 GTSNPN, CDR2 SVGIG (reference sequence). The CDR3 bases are TGTGCCTGTGCCGGGACTAGCGGGCGCACAGATACGCAGTATTTT. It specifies CACAGTSGRTDTQYF.

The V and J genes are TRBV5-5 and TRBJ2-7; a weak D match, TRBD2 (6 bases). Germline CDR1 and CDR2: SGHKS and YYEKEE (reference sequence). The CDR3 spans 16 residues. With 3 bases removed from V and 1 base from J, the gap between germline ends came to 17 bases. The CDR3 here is CASSWAGTRASYEQYF. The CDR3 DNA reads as TGTGCCAGCAGCTGGGCGGGGACTCGGGCTTCCTACGAGCAGTACTTC.

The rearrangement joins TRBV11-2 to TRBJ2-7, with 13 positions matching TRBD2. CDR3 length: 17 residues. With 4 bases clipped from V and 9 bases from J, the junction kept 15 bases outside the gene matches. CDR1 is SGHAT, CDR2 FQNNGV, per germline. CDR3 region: CASSSYKGLAGRGGQYF. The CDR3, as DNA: TGTGCCAGCAGCTCTTACAAGGGACTAGCGGGACGGGGGGGGCAGTACTTC.